The 25 T cell receptor beta chains reported below all come from one sample, sequenced in a study of OX40 agonist ivuxolimab in advanced cancers. TCRdb keeps only in-frame clones here, not all; method: immunoSEQ multiplex PCR. The sample shows about 65,000 clones, around 86% of them seen only once. The material sequenced was CD4+ or CD8+ T cells sorted from blood, taken in a trial of the OX40 agonist ivuxolimab. The receptor source for this set is an adult with an advanced solid tumor such as melanoma, head and neck, liver or kidney cancer.

The chain links TRBV5-1 to TRBJ2-2; 8 nucleotides line up with TRBD1. This CDR3 has 15 residues. The germline gives CDR1 SGHRS, CDR2 YFSETQ. With V trimmed by 4 bases and J by 7 bases, 9 bases remained unmatched. CDR3: CASSPRTGNGGELFF. The CDR3 DNA reads TGCGCCAGCAGCCCGCGGACAGGGAATGGCGGGGAGCTGTTTTTT.

This clone is a singleton in its sample. The rearrangement joins TRBV11-2 to TRBJ2-4; 7 positions match TRBD1. The germline V gene encodes CDR1 SGHAT and CDR2 FQNNGV. The CDR3 loop spans 18 amino acids. Losses at the gene ends were 4 bases for V and 8 bases for J; bases not matched to a gene: 20. The CDR3 loop is CASSSSGQFKAQGDIQYF. CDR3 bases: TGTGCCAGCAGCTCATCGGGACAGTTTAAAGCCCAAGGGGACATTCAGTACTTC.

Remarks on this clone: Other DNA sequences from this sample encode an identical CDR3 as well. This chain uses TRBV7-2 with TRBJ1-6; D not certain. Germline CDR1 and CDR2: SGHTA and FQGNSA. The ends were cut back, 5 bases at V and 0 bases at J, with 5 bases in the middle. CDR3 length: 14 amino acids. The DNA of the CDR3 is TGTGCCAGCAGCCTGAGCTCCTATAATTCACCCCTCCACTTT. Amino acids: CASSLSSYNSPLHF.

The chain recombines TRBV9 with TRBJ1-6; D not resolved. This CDR3 has 16 residues. Trimming removed 0 bases at V and 10 bases at J, with 17 bases between. Germline V lookup: CDR1 SGDLS, CDR2 YYNGEE. CDR3 sequence reads: CASSVVGSSFESPLHF. The CDR3 nucleotides are TGTGCCAGCAGCGTAGTCGGGAGCTCCTTTGAATCACCCCTCCACTTT.

The chain joins TRBV9 to TRBJ2-2; no firm D call. CDR1 and CDR2 (germline): SGDLS, YYNGEE. The CDR3 consists of 15 residues. Trimming shortened V by 0 bases and J by 4 bases, and 10 bases separated the two germline ends. CDR3 amino acids: CASSVGWVGTGELFF. CDR3 coding DNA: TGTGCCAGCAGCGTAGGGTGGGTGGGCACCGGGGAGCTGTTTTTT.

J is TRBJ2-7 and V is TRBV7-6, with TRBD2 identical over 10 bases. CDR1 is SGHVS and CDR2 is FNYEAQ in the germline V gene. J gave up 0 bases and V 7 bases, and 15 bases lay outside the gene matches. This CDR3 has 18 residues. CDR3 amino acids: CASTRAASGGLISYEQYF. As DNA, the CDR3 is TGTGCCAGCACCCGTGCGGCTAGCGGGGGTCTTATCTCCTACGAGCAGTACTTC.

This clone has a handful of counts. The rearrangement uses TRBV6-1 and TRBJ2-5, with 7 bases matching TRBD1. With 7 bases clipped from V and 5 bases from J, the junction kept 7 bases outside the gene matches. Germline loops: CDR1 MNHNS, CDR2 SASEGT. The CDR3 consists of 13 residues. CDR3 amino acids: CASIRQGMETQYF. CDR3 DNA sequence: TGTGCCAGCATTCGACAGGGAATGGAGACCCAGTACTTC.

This chain connects TRBV5-4 to TRBJ2-7; maybe TRBD2 (5 bases). Germline-derived CDR1 and CDR2 are SGHNT and YYREEE (reference sequence). The CDR3 has 13 amino acids. Trimming left V 0 bases short and J 4 bases short, with 8 bases between. The CDR3 DNA follows: TGTGCCAGCAGCTTGGGAGGGCAGTACGAGCAGTACTTC. Amino acid sequence: CASSLGGQYEQYF.

The chain uses TRBV7-6 and TRBJ2-2; TRBD2 might be the D (6 bases). The CDR3 covers 14 residues. The germline V gene encodes CDR1 SGHVS and CDR2 FNYEAQ. V was shortened by 5 bases and J by 7 bases, with 14 bases between the two germline ends. CDR3 nucleotides: TGTGCCAGCAGCCAATCAAGCGGGCACGGGGAGCTGTTTTTT. As protein: CASSQSSGHGELFF.

The chain has TRBV4-3 and TRBJ2-1; D perhaps matches TRBD1 (6 bases). The CDR3 has 15 residues. V gave up 5 bases and J gave up 8 bases, with 19 bases separating them. The germline V gene has CDR1 LGHNA and CDR2 YSLEER. CDR3 in DNA: TGCGCCAGCAGCTCCCACCCGCAGGGGTTGGATGAGCAGTTCTTC. This codes for CASSSHPQGLDEQFF.

The rearrangement uses TRBV5-1 and TRBJ1-1; the D gene is possibly TRBD1 (6 bases). Between the trimmed V and J ends, which lost 2 bases and 0 bases, there was a span of 11 bases. There are 15 residues in the CDR3. Looked up from germline, CDR1 is SGHRS and CDR2 is YFSETQ. The CDR3 region is CASSFTGSMNTEAFF. The CDR3 DNA reads TGCGCCAGCAGCTTTACAGGGTCCATGAACACTGAAGCTTTCTTT. Looking up the rest from reference TRBV5-1 and TRBJ1-1 gives the full variable domain: KAGVTQTPRYLIKTRGQQVTLSCSPISGHRSVSWYQQTPGQGLQFLFEYFSETQRNKGNFPGRFSGRQFSNSRSEMNVSTLELGDSALYLCASSFTGSMNTEAFFGQGTRLTVV.

The V and J genes are TRBV11-2 and TRBJ2-5, with D maybe TRBD2 (6 bases). V was cut by 4 bases and J by 3 bases, with 24 bases left in between. CDR3 length: 18 amino acids. From germline, CDR1 is SGHAT and CDR2 FQNNGV. The CDR3 region has the DNA TGTGCCAGCAGCTGGAATGTTTTCTCCAATGGGGGGAAAGAGACCCAGTACTTC. It yields the protein CASSWNVFSNGGKETQYF.

The genes are TRBV19 and TRBJ2-1; 13 positions match TRBD2. After removal of 4 bases from V and 8 bases from J, the junction contained 11 bases not matched to a gene. The CDR3 consists of 17 residues. Germline-derived CDR1 and CDR2 are LNHDA and SQIVND (reference sequence). Here the CDR3 DNA reads TGTGCCAGTAGTAAACCGGGACTAGCGGGGTCCGGGGATGAGCAGTTCTTC. It specifies CASSKPGLAGSGDEQFF.

The chain uses TRBV7-2 and TRBJ2-7, with TRBD1 identical over 8 bases. J was trimmed by 3 bases and V by 5 bases; bases with no gene match: 6. There are 14 residues in the CDR3. Germline V gene lookup returns CDR1 SGHTA and CDR2 FQGNSA. The CDR3 DNA follows: TGTGCCAGCAGCGGACAGGGAACCCACTACGAGCAGTACTTC. This encodes CASSGQGTHYEQYF.

The chain links TRBV7-6 to TRBJ2-5; D is perhaps TRBD1 or TRBD2 (5 bases each). CDR1 is SGHVS, CDR2 FNYEAQ, per germline. V was pared by 5 bases and J by 1 base, with 8 bases between. The CDR3 runs to 13 residues. The CDR3 is CASSRGTQETQYF. The CDR3 DNA reads TGTGCCAGCAGCAGAGGGACCCAAGAGACCCAGTACTTC.

The chain couples TRBV6-6 to TRBJ2-1, with a possible D match to TRBD1 (6 bases). This CDR3 contains 15 residues. Germline V gene lookup returns CDR1 MNHNY and CDR2 SVGAGI (reference sequence). Trimming took off 2 bases at V and 2 bases at J, with 10 bases between the two ends. The DNA for the CDR3 is TGTGCCAGCAGTTACACAGGGTTCCCCTACAATGAGCAGTTCTTC. Translation: CASSYTGFPYNEQFF.

Comment on this clone: At one end, the junction sequence differs from germline, possibly due to a read error. CDR3 sequence reads: CASSLGGGGNNEQFF. The CDR3, as DNA: TGTGCTAGCAGCTTAGGAGGGGGTGGAAACAATGAGCAGTTCTTC. The chain employs TRBV7-7 and TRBJ2-1; the D call may be TRBD1 or TRBD2 (6 bases each). The V gene's germline CDR1 is SSHAT and CDR2 FNYEAQ (reference sequence). The CDR3 extends over 15 amino acids.

This clone was observed once. The chain uses TRBV4-3 and TRBJ2-4, with unresolved D. This CDR3 spans 17 amino acids. Trimming cost V 0 bases and J 2 bases, with 14 bases left between them. Germline values: CDR1 LGHNA, CDR2 YSLEER. CDR3 DNA sequence: TGCGCCAGCAGCCAAGATGGCGGTGTCGTTACCAAAAACATTCAGTACTTC. The encoded protein is CASSQDGGVVTKNIQYF.

Only one count was recorded for this clone. This same CDR3 is encoded by further DNA sequences in the sample. V gene TRBV27 combines with J gene TRBJ1-3, with a tentative D call TRBD1 (6 bases). The germline V gene has CDR1 MNHEY and CDR2 SMNVEV (reference sequence). There are 15 residues in the CDR3. V dropped 5 bases and J dropped 0 bases, with 11 bases sitting between them. This CDR3 reads CASSLTGHSGNTIYF. The CDR3, as DNA: TGTGCCAGCAGTCTGACAGGACACTCTGGAAACACCATATATTTT.

The chain links TRBV6-5 to TRBJ1-4; D unclear. This CDR3 is built from 14 residues. V lost 8 bases and J 5 bases, leaving 15 bases between the germline ends. Germline V CDR1 and CDR2: MNHEY, SVGAGI. The CDR3: CASAPTPSNEKLFF. The CDR3 nucleotides read TGTGCCAGCGCCCCCACGCCGAGCAATGAAAAACTGTTTTTT.

This clone has just a few counts. The rearrangement links TRBV12-5 to TRBJ1-4, with D tentatively TRBD1 (5 bases). The V gene's germline CDR1 is LGHNT and CDR2 FRNRAP. This CDR3 comprises 15 residues. Trimming took off 5 bases at V and 3 bases at J, with 13 bases between the two ends. CDR3 sequence reads: CASGDSWGPNEKLFF. The CDR3 DNA is TGTGCTAGTGGTGACTCGTGGGGACCTAATGAAAAACTGTTTTTT.

This rearrangement joins TRBV6-6 to TRBJ2-2, with a possible D match to TRBD1 (7 bases). Germline V gene data show CDR1 as MNHNY and CDR2 as SVGAGI (reference sequence). The CDR3 totals 16 residues. V was clipped by 2 bases and J by 4 bases, with 14 bases between them. The CDR3 DNA is TGTGCCAGCAGTTACGCACAGGGGAGGAGCACCGGGGAGCTGTTTTTT. Translated, it gives CASSYAQGRSTGELFF.

With regard to this clone: This sample also contains other DNA sequences that code for the same CDR3. The chain employs TRBV7-2 and TRBJ1-1; D remains ambiguous. This CDR3 region has 12 residues. V was shortened by 7 bases and J by 5 bases, with 11 bases between the two germline ends. Germline assignment: CDR1 SGHTA and CDR2 FQGNSA. CDR3 protein: CASTLRATEAFF. For the CDR3, the DNA is TGTGCCAGCACCCTTCGTGCGACTGAAGCTTTCTTT. Supplemented by reference TRBV7-2 and TRBJ1-1, the full variable domain reads GAGVSQSPSNKVTEKGKDVELRCDPISGHTALYWYRQSLGQGLEFLIYFQGNSAPDKSGLPSDRFSAERTGGSVSTLTIQRTQQEDSAVYLCASTLRATEAFFGQGTRLTVV.

This clone is a singleton in its sample. This chain uses TRBV5-1 with TRBJ1-1, with 10 positions matching TRBD1. V was pared by 3 bases and J by 1 base, with 3 bases of the junction left unmatched. The CDR3 has 15 residues. Germline V gene lookup returns CDR1 SGHRS and CDR2 YFSETQ. CDR3 DNA: TGCGCCAGCAGCTCCGGGACAGGGGCGAACACTGAAGCTTTCTTT. This translates into CASSSGTGANTEAFF.

The chain recombines TRBV20-1 with TRBJ2-3, with D hard to call. This CDR3 comprises 11 residues. Germline V gene lookup returns CDR1 DFQATT and CDR2 SNEGSKA (reference sequence). V lost 4 bases to trimming and J lost 6 bases, with 8 bases between them. For the CDR3, the DNA is TGCAGTGCTACCGGCAGGGATACGCAGTATTTT. Translated: CSATGRDTQYF.